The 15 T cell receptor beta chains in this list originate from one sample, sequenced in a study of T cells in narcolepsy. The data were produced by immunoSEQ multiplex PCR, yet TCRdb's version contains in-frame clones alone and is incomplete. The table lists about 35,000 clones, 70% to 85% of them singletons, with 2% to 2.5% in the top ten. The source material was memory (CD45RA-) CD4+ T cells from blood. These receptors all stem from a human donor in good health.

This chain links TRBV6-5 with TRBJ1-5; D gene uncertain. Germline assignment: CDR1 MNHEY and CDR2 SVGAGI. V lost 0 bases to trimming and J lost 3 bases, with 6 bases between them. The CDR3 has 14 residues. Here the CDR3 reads CASSYSGVNQPQHF. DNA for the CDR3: TGTGCCAGCAGTTACTCTGGGGTCAATCAGCCCCAGCATTTT.

The DNA for the CDR3 is TGCAGCGAAAAGAGTGGAGAGACCCAGTACTTC. Its translation: CSEKSGETQYF. This chain links TRBV29-1 with TRBJ2-5; D not certain. The CDR3 is made up of 11 amino acids. V lost 7 bases and J 4 bases, leaving 10 bases between the germline ends. Germline CDR1 reads SQVTM; CDR2 reads ANQGSEA.

CDR3 sequence: CASRGVGGGYTF. The CDR3 DNA is TGTGCCAGCAGGGGCGTGGGGGGCGGCTACACCTTC. This chain connects TRBV6-5 to TRBJ1-2, with D perhaps matching TRBD1 (6 bases). With 6 bases removed from V and 8 bases from J, the gap between germline ends came to 13 bases. CDR3 size: 12 residues. The germline V gene encodes CDR1 MNHEY and CDR2 SVGAGI.

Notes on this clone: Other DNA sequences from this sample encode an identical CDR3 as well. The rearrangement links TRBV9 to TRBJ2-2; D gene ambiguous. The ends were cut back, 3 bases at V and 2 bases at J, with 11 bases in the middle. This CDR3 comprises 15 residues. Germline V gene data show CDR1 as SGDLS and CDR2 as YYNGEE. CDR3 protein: CASSGGLGNTGELFF. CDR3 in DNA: TGTGCCAGCAGCGGAGGTCTGGGAAACACCGGGGAGCTGTTTTTT.

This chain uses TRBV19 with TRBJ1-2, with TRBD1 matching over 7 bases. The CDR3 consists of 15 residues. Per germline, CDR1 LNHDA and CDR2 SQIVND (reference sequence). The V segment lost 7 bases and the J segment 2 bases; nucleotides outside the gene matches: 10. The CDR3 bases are TGTGCCAGTACCCACGCCGGGACAGTCAACTATGGCTACACCTTC. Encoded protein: CASTHAGTVNYGYTF.

CDR3 amino acids: CAWSVLENYEAFF. Written as DNA, the CDR3 is TGTGCCTGGAGTGTATTGGAGAACTATGAAGCTTTCTTT. J is TRBJ1-1 and V is TRBV30; no reliable D call. CDR3 length: 13 amino acids. Per germline, CDR1 GTSNPN and CDR2 SVGIG (reference sequence). The V and J ends lost 0 bases and 7 bases respectively, with 12 bases between them.

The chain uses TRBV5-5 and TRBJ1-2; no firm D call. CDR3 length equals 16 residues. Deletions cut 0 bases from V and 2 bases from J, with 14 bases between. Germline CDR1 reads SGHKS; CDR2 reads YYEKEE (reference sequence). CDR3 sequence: CASSLEWQDTNYGYTF. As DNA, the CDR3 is TGTGCCAGCAGCTTGGAATGGCAGGATACAAACTATGGCTACACCTTC.

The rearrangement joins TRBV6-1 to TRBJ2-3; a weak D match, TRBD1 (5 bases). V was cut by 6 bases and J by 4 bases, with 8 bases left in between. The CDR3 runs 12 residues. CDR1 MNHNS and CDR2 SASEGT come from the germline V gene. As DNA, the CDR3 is TGTGCCAGCAGAAGACAGTCAGATACGCAGTATTTT. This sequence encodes CASRRQSDTQYF.

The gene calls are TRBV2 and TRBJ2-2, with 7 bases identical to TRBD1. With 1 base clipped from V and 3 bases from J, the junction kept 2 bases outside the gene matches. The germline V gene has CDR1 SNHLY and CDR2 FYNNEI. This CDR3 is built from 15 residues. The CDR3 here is CASSEVRGYTGELFF. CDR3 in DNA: TGTGCCAGCAGTGAAGTCAGGGGGTACACCGGGGAGCTGTTTTTT.

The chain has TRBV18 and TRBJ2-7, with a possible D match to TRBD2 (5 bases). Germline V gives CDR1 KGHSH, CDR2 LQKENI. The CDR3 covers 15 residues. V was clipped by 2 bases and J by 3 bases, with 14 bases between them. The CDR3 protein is CASSPTDSSSYEQYF. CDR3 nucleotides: TGTGCCAGCTCACCAACGGACTCATCTAGCTACGAGCAGTACTTC.

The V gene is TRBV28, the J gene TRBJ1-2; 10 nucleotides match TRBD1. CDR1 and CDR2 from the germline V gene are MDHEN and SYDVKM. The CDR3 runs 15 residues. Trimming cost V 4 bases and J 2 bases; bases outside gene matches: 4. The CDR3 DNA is TGTGCCAGCAGTTCGCCGGGACAGGGGAACTATGGCTACACCTTC. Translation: CASSSPGQGNYGYTF.

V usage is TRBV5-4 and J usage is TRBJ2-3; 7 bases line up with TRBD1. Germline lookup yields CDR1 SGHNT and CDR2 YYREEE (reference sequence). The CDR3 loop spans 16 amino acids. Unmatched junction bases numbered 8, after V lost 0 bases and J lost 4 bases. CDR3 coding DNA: TGTGCCAGCAGCTTGGAGGGGGCCCGTCAGTCAGATACGCAGTATTTT. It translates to CASSLEGARQSDTQYF. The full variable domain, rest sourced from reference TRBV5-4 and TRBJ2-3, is ETGVTQSPTHLIKTRGQQVTLRCSSQSGHNTVSWYQQALGQGPQFIFQYYREEENGRGNFPPRFSGLQFPNYSSELNVNALELDDSALYLCASSLEGARQSDTQYFGPGTRLTVL.

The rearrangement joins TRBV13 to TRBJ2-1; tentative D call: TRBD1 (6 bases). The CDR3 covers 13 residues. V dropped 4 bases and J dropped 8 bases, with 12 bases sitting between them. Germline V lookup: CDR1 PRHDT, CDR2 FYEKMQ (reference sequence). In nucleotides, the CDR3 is TGTGCCAGCAGCTCACAGGGCAGGCATGAGCAGTTCTTC. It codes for CASSSQGRHEQFF. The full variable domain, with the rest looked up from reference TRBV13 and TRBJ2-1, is AAGVIQSPRHLIKEKRETATLKCYPIPRHDTVYWYQQGPGQDPQFLISFYEKMQSDKGSIPDRFSAQQFSDYHSELNMSSLELGDSALYFCASSSQGRHEQFFGPGTRLTVL.

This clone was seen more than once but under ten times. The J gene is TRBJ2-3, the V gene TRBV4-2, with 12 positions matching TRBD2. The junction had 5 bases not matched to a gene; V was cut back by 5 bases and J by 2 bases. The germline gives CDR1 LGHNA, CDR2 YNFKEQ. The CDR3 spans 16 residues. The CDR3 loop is CASSATSGRDTDTQYF. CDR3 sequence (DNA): TGTGCCAGCAGCGCGACTAGCGGGAGAGACACAGATACGCAGTATTTT.

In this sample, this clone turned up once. The DNA for the CDR3 is TGTGCCAGAAAGGTATTAGTCCGGCAGCGGGTTAAACAGACCCAGTACTTC. Amino acid sequence: CARKVLVRQRVKQTQYF. The rearrangement joins TRBV5-3 to TRBJ2-5; a weak D match, TRBD2 (6 bases). TRBV5-3 is flagged as an ORF with uncertain function. V lost 6 bases and J lost 6, with 27 bases in between. The CDR3 contains 17 residues.